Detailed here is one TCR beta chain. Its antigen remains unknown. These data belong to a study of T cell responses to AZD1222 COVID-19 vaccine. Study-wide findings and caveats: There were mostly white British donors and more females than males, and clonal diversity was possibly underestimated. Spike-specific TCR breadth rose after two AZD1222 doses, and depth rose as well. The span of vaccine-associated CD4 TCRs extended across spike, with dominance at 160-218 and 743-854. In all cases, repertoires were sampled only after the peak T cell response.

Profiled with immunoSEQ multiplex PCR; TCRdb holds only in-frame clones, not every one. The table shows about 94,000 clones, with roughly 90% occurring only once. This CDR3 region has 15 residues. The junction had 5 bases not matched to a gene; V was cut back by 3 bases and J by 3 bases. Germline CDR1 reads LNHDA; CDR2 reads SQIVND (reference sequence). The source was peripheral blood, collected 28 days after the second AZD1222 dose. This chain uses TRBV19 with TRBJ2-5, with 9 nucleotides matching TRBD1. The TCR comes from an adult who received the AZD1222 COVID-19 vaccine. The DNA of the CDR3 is TGTGCCAGTAGTATCCCGGGACAGGGTAAAGAGACCCAGTACTTC. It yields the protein CASSIPGQGKETQYF.